This T cell receptor (beta chain) appears in the sequencing data of a study of molecular identifiers for immune sequencing clone quantification. The study's findings and limits: In cases of identical TCR molecules sharing a barcode, highly expanded clone sizes could be underestimated.

Isolation of naive CD8 T cells was achieved by sorting on a CD8+CD4-CCR7+CD45RA+ phenotype. Trimming removed 6 bases at V and 7 bases at J, with 12 bases between. Germline V lookup: CDR1 SQVTM, CDR2 ANQGSEA. The CDR3 extends over 12 amino acids. For bulk TCR libraries, previously described methods and listed TCR primers were used. One entry per CDR3 protein results from TCRdb running MiXCR on the PCR reads. The sample yields just over 95,000 distinct CDR3 sequences, 20% to 25% seen once. There are a few counts of this clonotype. Its antigen is as yet unknown. The sample consisted of naive CD8+ T cells from blood, with Jurkat cell RNA spiked in. Regarding subset: FACS-sorted CD8+CD4-CCR7+CD45RA+ naive T cells. The clonotype comes from a human donor in good health. Some libraries in this study had Jurkat cell RNA spiked in. J is TRBJ1-4 and V is TRBV29-1; D unclear. The CDR3 DNA reads as TGCAGCGTCCCATCCGAGGGTGAAAAACTGTTTTTT. As protein: CSVPSEGEKLFF.